Shown below are 8 T cell receptor beta chains from a single sample sequenced in a study of beta chain features in type 1 diabetes. The authors reverse transcribed all of the isolated RNA, so sequencing captured expressed TCRB transcripts. Using immunoSEQ multiplex PCR, the repertoire was profiled, and TCRdb retains in-frame clones only, with some absent. Among 680,000 or so clones listed, less than 20% were seen once. Sequenced sample: naive CD4+ T cells from blood. The source of these receptors is a man between 18 and 29 years old in good health.

In nucleotides, the CDR3 is TGTGCCAGCAGCTTACTCGGGGGATCAATGAACACTGAAGCTTTCTTT. It codes for CASSLLGGSMNTEAFF. This rearrangement joins TRBV11-1 to TRBJ1-1; possibly TRBD1 for D (5 bases). Germline V gives CDR1 SGHAT, CDR2 FQDESV (reference sequence). Trimming removed 2 bases from V and 0 bases from J, with 13 bases in between. The CDR3 has 16 amino acids.

The rearrangement links TRBV30 to TRBJ2-3; D unclear. The CDR3 has 12 amino acids. The germline gives CDR1 GTSNPN, CDR2 SVGIG (reference sequence). CDR3 loop: CAHPTSTDTQYF. As DNA, the CDR3 is TGTGCTCACCCGACTAGCACAGATACGCAGTATTTT.

This clone was seen a handful of times. This chain uses TRBV7-9 with TRBJ1-2; 7 nucleotides agree with TRBD1. The germline gives CDR1 SEHNR, CDR2 FQNEAQ (reference sequence). The CDR3 has 14 residues. Trimming took 5 bases from V and 7 from J; bases not matched to a gene: 10. DNA of the CDR3: TGTGCCAGCAGCCCGGGACAGATCTCATCTGGCTACACCTTC. Translation gives CASSPGQISSGYTF.

The table lists this clone with a few counts. The chain uses TRBV28 and TRBJ1-1, with D unresolved. Trimming took off 2 bases at V and 2 bases at J, with 15 bases between the two ends. The CDR3 has 16 residues. Germline lookup yields CDR1 MDHEN and CDR2 SYDVKM. The CDR3 reads CASSLRAGKLNTEAFF. Here the CDR3 DNA reads TGTGCCAGCAGTTTAAGGGCCGGGAAACTAAACACTGAAGCTTTCTTT.

In this sample, this clone turned up a few times. The chain employs TRBV4-2 and TRBJ2-2; TRBD2 is a possible D gene (5 bases). Germline lookup yields CDR1 LGHNA and CDR2 YNFKEQ. Between the trimmed V and J ends, which lost 4 bases and 5 bases, there was a span of 11 bases. The CDR3 spans 14 residues. The DNA for the CDR3 is TGTGCCAGCAGCCGACCCACGGGGACCGGGGAGCTGTTTTTT. It yields the protein CASSRPTGTGELFF.

This rearrangement joins TRBV5-1 to TRBJ2-6; tentatively, D is TRBD1 or TRBD2 (5 bases each). Deletions cut 6 bases from V and 0 bases from J, with 10 bases between. The CDR3 runs 15 residues. Germline V gene data show CDR1 as SGHRS and CDR2 as YFSETQ. CDR3 sequence: CASKRGTSGANVLTF. The CDR3 DNA follows: TGCGCCAGCAAACGGGGCACCTCTGGGGCCAACGTCCTGACTTTC.

This chain uses TRBV5-6 with TRBJ1-6; weak D call: TRBD1 (5 bases). This CDR3 contains 17 residues. V was cut by 0 bases and J by 8 bases, with 18 bases left in between. Germline CDR1 and CDR2: SGHDT and YYEEEE. The CDR3 DNA follows: TGTGCCAGCAGCTTGGGGGCGGTGGGACGGGTTCATTCACCCCTCCACTTT. Translated: CASSLGAVGRVHSPLHF.

This clone has only a few counts. In DNA, the CDR3 is TGCGCCAGCAGCCAGGCGACAGGCCAAGAGACCCAGTACTTC. Protein sequence: CASSQATGQETQYF. The gene calls are TRBV4-1 and TRBJ2-5, with TRBD1 as a possible D gene (6 bases). CDR3 length: 14 residues. Germline CDR1 reads MGHRA; CDR2 reads YSYEKL. Trimming left V 3 bases short and J 1 base short, with 9 bases between.